These T cell receptor beta chains were read from a single sample in a study of technical replicates of blood from a few donors. This table comes from immunoSEQ multiplex PCR, and its TCRdb copy is limited to in-frame clones, with some not included. In the table there are tens of thousands of clones, nearly 98% of which are singletons. The sample consisted of T cells isolated from PBMCs. The receptors here all came from a human donor in good health. Each CDR3 is given with its conserved first and last residue. Each record gives: J gene, V gene, clone size, D gene, CDR3 protein, CDR3 DNA. The D gene is left open where the match is weak. Size values are once, few and many counts, or a class for expanded clones, and some rows have none.

j_call: TRBJ1-5
v_call: TRBV19
clone_size: -
d_call: TRBD1
cdr3_aa: CASSIETGQQHF
cdr3_nt: TGTGCCAGTAGTATAGAAACGGGACAGCAGCATTTT

j_call: TRBJ2-7
v_call: TRBV5-1
clone_size: -
d_call: -
cdr3_aa: CASSLVGEDYEQYF
cdr3_nt: TGCGCCAGCAGCTTGGTTGGAGAAGACTACGAGCAGTACTTC

j_call: TRBJ2-7
v_call: TRBV6-1
clone_size: -
d_call: -
cdr3_aa: CASSTPGQSYEQYF
cdr3_nt: TGTGCCAGCAGTACCCCGGGACAAAGTTACGAGCAGTACTTC

j_call: TRBJ2-1
v_call: TRBV7-6
clone_size: -
d_call: TRBD2
cdr3_aa: CASSLVGSGTYNEQFF
cdr3_nt: TGTGCCAGCAGCTTAGTTGGTAGCGGGACCTACAATGAGCAGTTCTTC

j_call: TRBJ2-7
v_call: TRBV4-1
clone_size: -
d_call: -
cdr3_aa: CASSQDPGGVSYEQYF
cdr3_nt: TGCGCCAGCAGCCAAGATCCCGGGGGTGTGTCCTACGAGCAGTACTTC

j_call: TRBJ2-7
v_call: TRBV29-1
clone_size: -
d_call: TRBD2
cdr3_aa: CSVGLGTTYEQYF
cdr3_nt: TGCAGCGTGGGACTAGGAACTACCTACGAGCAGTACTTC

j_call: TRBJ1-6
v_call: TRBV30
clone_size: once
d_call: -
cdr3_aa: CAWGDNSPLHF
cdr3_nt: TGTGCCTGGGGGGACAACTCACCCCTCCACTTT

j_call: TRBJ2-7
v_call: TRBV5-1
clone_size: -
d_call: -
cdr3_aa: CASSSGGQYHEGYF
cdr3_nt: TGCGCCAGCAGCTCCGGGGGACAGTATCATGAGGGGTACTTC

j_call: TRBJ2-7
v_call: TRBV10-2
clone_size: -
d_call: -
cdr3_aa: CASSVAREYVSYEQYF
cdr3_nt: TGCGCCAGCAGTGTGGCCAGGGAATATGTTTCCTACGAGCAGTACTTC

j_call: TRBJ1-2
v_call: TRBV4-1
clone_size: -
d_call: -
cdr3_aa: CASSQDRSTGYTF
cdr3_nt: TGCGCCAGCAGCCAAGATCGTAGTACCGGCTACACCTTC

j_call: TRBJ1-5
v_call: TRBV27
clone_size: once
d_call: TRBD1
cdr3_aa: CASSLEGAGQPQHF
cdr3_nt: TGTGCCAGCAGTTTAGAGGGGGCGGGTCAGCCCCAGCATTTT

j_call: TRBJ2-3
v_call: TRBV2
clone_size: -
d_call: -
cdr3_aa: CASSLSDTQYF
cdr3_nt: TGTGCCAGCAGCCTGTCAGATACGCAGTATTTT

j_call: TRBJ2-6
v_call: TRBV5-1
clone_size: -
d_call: TRBD1
cdr3_aa: CASSFNPGQGIFSGANVLTF
cdr3_nt: TGCGCCAGCAGCTTCAATCCGGGACAGGGGATTTTCTCTGGGGCCAACGTCCTGACTTTC